The following is a T cell receptor (beta chain) sequence with its context. Per the authors' pipeline: How many nucleated cells were present was estimated from reference gene primer amplification. The repertoire was sequenced with immunoSEQ multiplex PCR; TCRdb's copy has only in-frame clones and lacks some. The V and J calls and clone size come from that table; D and trimming were worked out from the DNA. The sample includes 100,000 or so clones, roughly 88% of them seen just once. These data belong to a study of blood T cell repertoires in COVID-19. Study-wide background: From the United States, Italy and Spain came samples of acute and convalescent COVID-19. PBMCs, B-cell-depleted T cells, or T cells provided the cDNA or gDNA that made up the material.

The CDR3 has 14 amino acids. The germline gives CDR1 LNHDA, CDR2 SQIVND (reference sequence). Trimming took off 4 bases at V and 8 bases at J, with 17 bases between the two ends. The sample was peripheral blood. This sequence was found in a woman aged 55-69 years with acute or convalescent COVID-19. The chain carries TRBV19 and TRBJ2-5; possibly TRBD2 for D (6 bases). CDR3 sequence: CASSTPGGAHTQYF. The CDR3 region has the DNA TGTGCCAGTAGTACCCCGGGCGGGGCACATACCCAGTACTTC.